This T cell receptor beta chain was recovered during a study of blood T cell repertoires in COVID-19. About the research overall: T cells, B-cell-depleted T cells, or PBMCs supplied cDNA or gDNA.

The CDR3 has 14 residues. J gave up 4 bases and V 5 bases, and 5 bases lay outside the gene matches. Germline CDR1 MNHEY, CDR2 SVGAGI. Sequencing used immunoSEQ multiplex PCR; TCRdb keeps in-frame clones, though not all of them. Of 170,000 or so clones listed, approximately 80% are singletons. The source material was peripheral blood. This rearrangement joins TRBV6-5 to TRBJ2-7; the match to TRBD2 covers 10 bases. The clonotype was recovered from a human donor in a cohort sampled during active COVID-19. CDR3: CASSLAGDLYEQYF. Written as DNA, the CDR3 is TGTGCCAGCAGTCTAGCGGGGGACTTATACGAGCAGTACTTC.